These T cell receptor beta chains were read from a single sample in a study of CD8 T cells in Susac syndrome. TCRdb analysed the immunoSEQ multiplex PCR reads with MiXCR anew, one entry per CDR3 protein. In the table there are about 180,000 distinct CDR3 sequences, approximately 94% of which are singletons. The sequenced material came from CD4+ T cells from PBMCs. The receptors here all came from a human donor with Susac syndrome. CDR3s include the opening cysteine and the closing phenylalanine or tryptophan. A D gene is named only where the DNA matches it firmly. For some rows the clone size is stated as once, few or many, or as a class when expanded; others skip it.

TGTGCCAGCAGCGTAGTCGACAGGGGGACTTACTATGGCTACACCTTC | CASSVVDRGTYYGYTF | TRBD1 | TRBV9 | - | TRBJ1-2
TGTGCCAGCAGCTCCCCAGGGGCTGGTGGCTACACCTTC | CASSSPGAGGYTF | - | TRBV7-2 | - | TRBJ1-2
TGTGCTAGTGGTTCAGGTCAGCCCCAGCATTTT | CASGSGQPQHF | - | TRBV12-5 | - | TRBJ1-5
TGTGCCTGGGGGGAAGGGGCTGGCTACACCTTC | CAWGEGAGYTF | - | TRBV30 | - | TRBJ1-2
TGTGCCAGCAGCCCCTTCGCAGGAAACACCGGGGAGCTGTTTTTT | CASSPFAGNTGELFF | - | TRBV3-1 | - | TRBJ2-2
TGTGCCACCAGCAGAGATCGGACAGGGTCCTACAATGAGCAGTTCTTC | CATSRDRTGSYNEQFF | TRBD1 | TRBV15 | - | TRBJ2-1
TGCAGCGCCCTGCCACGTCCGGGTCTAATGTCCTACAATGAGCAGTTCTTC | CSALPRPGLMSYNEQFF | - | TRBV29-1 | - | TRBJ2-1
TGTGCCAGCAGTGAAGCCGGCTTCACAGATACGCAGTATTTT | CASSEAGFTDTQYF | - | TRBV6-1 | - | TRBJ2-3
TGTGCCAGCAGTTTAGCCGGGGCCAAAAACATTCAGTACTTC | CASSLAGAKNIQYF | - | TRBV12-3/TRBV12-4 | - | TRBJ2-4
TGCAGCGTTGTACGGGAGCCCTACGAGCAGTACTTC | CSVVREPYEQYF | - | TRBV29-1 | - | TRBJ2-7
TGTGCCAGCACCCCACCCGGGGGAGGGGAGTACGAGCAGTACTTC | CASTPPGGGEYEQYF | TRBD2 | TRBV27 | - | TRBJ2-7
TGTGCCTGGTCCCGCGGGGGGGCGGGCACCGGGGAGCTGTTTTTT | CAWSRGGAGTGELFF | TRBD2 | TRBV30 | - | TRBJ2-2
TGTGCCAGCAGCCGAGACCCCACAGGGGTGAACACTGAAGCTTTCTTT | CASSRDPTGVNTEAFF | TRBD1 | TRBV5-6 | - | TRBJ1-1
TGTGCCACCAGCGGGCTAAGGGTGAGTGAGCAGTTCTTC | CATSGLRVSEQFF | - | TRBV15 | - | TRBJ2-1
TGCAGCGTCCCTAAGGGAGGCGTTGGGGCCAACGTCCTGACTTTC | CSVPKGGVGANVLTF | - | TRBV29-1 | - | TRBJ2-6
TGTGCCTGGAGTGAAAATGTGAGTCCATACAATGAGCAGTTCTTC | CAWSENVSPYNEQFF | - | TRBV30 | - | TRBJ2-1
TGTGCCAGCAGCCTTAAAACGGGACAGGTCTTATTTTTT | CASSLKTGQVLFF | - | TRBV21-1 | - | TRBJ1-4
TGTGCCACCAGCAGAGAAACGGGGTTCACCTATGGCTACACCTTC | CATSRETGFTYGYTF | - | TRBV15 | - | TRBJ1-2
TGTGCCAGCAGCTTCCCGGGACCATTGTTACCCCTCCACTTT | CASSFPGPLLPLHF | - | TRBV7-2 | - | TRBJ1-6
TGTGCCATCAGTGCCCCGTCTAGCGACGAGACCCAGTACTTC | CAISAPSSDETQYF | - | TRBV10-3 | - | TRBJ2-5
TGTGCCAGCAGCGCCCTACAGGGCTACGAGCAGTACTTC | CASSALQGYEQYF | - | TRBV7-2 | - | TRBJ2-7
TGTGCCAGCAGCCCTTTCGGCTATGGCTACACCTTC | CASSPFGYGYTF | - | TRBV12-3/TRBV12-4 | - | TRBJ1-2
TGTGCCAGCAGCCACGCAGGGGCAAATGAGCAGTTCTTC | CASSHAGANEQFF | - | TRBV3-1 | - | TRBJ2-1
TGTGCCAGCAGTACGGACGACCGCCCCACCACAGATACGCAGTATTTT | CASSTDDRPTTDTQYF | - | TRBV12-3/TRBV12-4 | - | TRBJ2-3
TGTGCCAGCAGCTTGGGCAGGGAGCGCACAGATACGCAGTATTTT | CASSLGRERTDTQYF | - | TRBV5-4 | - | TRBJ2-3
TGTGCCACCAGTGACCCAGATCTTGAGCAGTTCTTC | CATSDPDLEQFF | - | TRBV24-1 | - | TRBJ2-1
TGCGCCAGCAGCCCGGGACTAGCGGGGTTTGAGCAGTTCTTC | CASSPGLAGFEQFF | TRBD2 | TRBV4-1 | - | TRBJ2-1
TGCGCCAGCAGCCAAGGCCGCAATCTGGGCTCACTCCTGGAGACCCAGTACTTC | CASSQGRNLGSLLETQYF | - | TRBV4-1 | - | TRBJ2-5
TGTGCCAGCAGTTATAAACTTGACAGTACCTATAATTCACCCCTCCACTTT | CASSYKLDSTYNSPLHF | - | TRBV27 | - | TRBJ1-6
TGTGCCAGCAGCCAATCTCCTAACTATGGCTACACCTTC | CASSQSPNYGYTF | - | TRBV14 | - | TRBJ1-2
TGTGCCACCAGTGATACGGGTCTCCACAATGAGCAGTTCTTC | CATSDTGLHNEQFF | - | TRBV24-1 | once | TRBJ2-1
TGTGCCAGCAGTGGATCCGGGACAGGGGAATTCTTC | CASSGSGTGEFF | TRBD1 | TRBV6-1 | once | TRBJ2-7
TGCAGTGCACTCCCGCTCCGGCGCAATCAGCCCCAGCATTTT | CSALPLRRNQPQHF | - | TRBV20-1 | - | TRBJ1-5
TGTGCCAGCAGCCTATTGGACAGGGCTGGCTACACCTTC | CASSLLDRAGYTF | TRBD1 | TRBV7-9 | - | TRBJ1-2
TGCGCCAGCAGCCAAGATCCGGTGGGGGGTTTTACCTACGAGCAGTACTTC | CASSQDPVGGFTYEQYF | - | TRBV4-1 | - | TRBJ2-7
TGTGCCAGCAGCTCCGGACTAGCGGGGTTTGAGACCCAGTACTTC | CASSSGLAGFETQYF | TRBD2 | TRBV7-9 | - | TRBJ2-5
TGCACCAGCAGCCAAGTCCCACCTCGCATCTCGATTCAGCCCCAGCATTTT | CTSSQVPPRISIQPQHF | - | TRBV1 | - | TRBJ1-5
TGTGCCAGCAGCATGACAGCCAATCAGCCCCAGCATTTT | CASSMTANQPQHF | - | TRBV2 | - | TRBJ1-5
TGTGCCAGCAGATCGGGGGCGACCCAAGAGACCCAGTACTTC | CASRSGATQETQYF | - | TRBV2 | - | TRBJ2-5
TGTGCCAGCAGCCCCCTAGGCCGGGTTAGCTCCTACAATGAGCAGTTCTTC | CASSPLGRVSSYNEQFF | - | TRBV14 | - | TRBJ2-1
TGTGCCAGCAGTTTAAACAGGGAGGGAGATGGCTACACCTTC | CASSLNREGDGYTF | - | TRBV12-3/TRBV12-4 | once | TRBJ1-2
TGTGCCAGTAGTATTAGTAACAGGGGGCCTCTGGATGGTGGCTACACCTTC | CASSISNRGPLDGGYTF | TRBD1 | TRBV19 | once | TRBJ1-2
TGCAGTGCTTCCAGGGTACGAGAGACCCAGTACTTC | CSASRVRETQYF | - | TRBV20-1 | - | TRBJ2-5
TGCAGTGCTAGAAAGGAACAGGGCTACAATCAGCCCCAGCATTTT | CSARKEQGYNQPQHF | - | TRBV20-1 | - | TRBJ1-5
TGTGCCACCAGCAGAGCACCTAATGAAAAACTGTTTTTT | CATSRAPNEKLFF | - | TRBV15 | - | TRBJ1-4
TGTGCCAGCAGTTTACCGACAGGGGGCTCCTACAATGAGCAGTTCTTC | CASSLPTGGSYNEQFF | TRBD1 | TRBV28 | - | TRBJ2-1
TGCAGTGCTAACGTGGGGAAAGAAGGCTACACCTTC | CSANVGKEGYTF | - | TRBV20-1 | - | TRBJ1-2
TGTGCCAGTAAGGACAATGAGCAGTTCTTC | CASKDNEQFF | - | TRBV19 | - | TRBJ2-1
TGTGCCAGCAGCCAAGAGGGCAATCAGCCCCAGCATTTT | CASSQEGNQPQHF | - | TRBV7-6 | - | TRBJ1-5
TGCGCCAGCAGCCAAGAAGAGGTCGAAAAGACCCAGTACTTC | CASSQEEVEKTQYF | - | TRBV4-1 | - | TRBJ2-5
TGTGCCAGCAGTTACCCCACCTTGGGGGAGCAGTACTTC | CASSYPTLGEQYF | - | TRBV6-5 | - | TRBJ2-7
TGTGCTAGTGCTCTCAAAAGCGGGTCGGGGGCCAACGTCCTGACTTTC | CASALKSGSGANVLTF | - | TRBV12-5 | - | TRBJ2-6